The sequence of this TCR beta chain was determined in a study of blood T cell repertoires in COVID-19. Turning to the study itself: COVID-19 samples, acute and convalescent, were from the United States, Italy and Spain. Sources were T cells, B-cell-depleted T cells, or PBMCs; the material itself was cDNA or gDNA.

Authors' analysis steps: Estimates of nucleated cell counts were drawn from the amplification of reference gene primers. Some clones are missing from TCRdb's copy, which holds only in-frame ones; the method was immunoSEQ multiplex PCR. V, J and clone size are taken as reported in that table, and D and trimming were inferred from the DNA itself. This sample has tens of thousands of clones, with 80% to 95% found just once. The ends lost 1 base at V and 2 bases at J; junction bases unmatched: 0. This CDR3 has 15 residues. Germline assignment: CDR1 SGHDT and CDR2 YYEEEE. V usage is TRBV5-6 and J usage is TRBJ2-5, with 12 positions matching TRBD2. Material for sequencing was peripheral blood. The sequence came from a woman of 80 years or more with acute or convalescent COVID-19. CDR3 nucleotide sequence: TGTGCCAGCAGCTTGCTAGCGGGGGGGCAAGAGACCCAGTACTTC. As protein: CASSLLAGGQETQYF.